This TCR beta chain was profiled in a study of blood T cell repertoires in COVID-19. Study details: Samples taken during acute and convalescent COVID-19 were collected in the United States, Italy and Spain. Nucleic acid was either cDNA or gDNA, and it came from T cells, B-cell-depleted T cells, or PBMCs.

As processed by the authors: Reference gene primer amplification yielded estimated nucleated cell counts. Only in-frame clones appear in the TCRdb table, and some are missing; sequencing was by immunoSEQ multiplex PCR. V and J calls and clone size are given by that table; D and trimming were obtained from the DNA. Seen here are 75,000 to 95,000 clones, around four fifths observed once, and the top ten hold 18%. J was trimmed by 6 bases and V by 6 bases; bases with no gene match: 6. Germline lookup yields CDR1 MDHEN and CDR2 SYDVKM. The CDR3 is made up of 14 amino acids. This sequence was found in a man older than 75 with active or convalescent COVID-19. The specimen sequenced was peripheral blood. The rearrangement uses TRBV28 and TRBJ1-5; 9 bases map to TRBD1. The CDR3, as DNA: TGTGCCAGCAGCCGGACAGGGGTAGGTCAGCCCCAGCATTTT. As protein: CASSRTGVGQPQHF.